This T cell receptor (beta chain) was captured in a study of response to subunit inactivated influenza vaccine. This clonotype was observed a few times. Its antigen is unidentified. V shed 0 bases, J shed 5 bases, and the junction held 9 bases outside the gene matches. The CDR3 has 16 amino acids. CDR1 and CDR2 (germline): DFQATT, SNEGSKA (reference sequence). MiXCR was run by TCRdb on the RT-PCR reads, yielding one entry per CDR3 protein. The sample gives about 480,000 distinct CDR3 sequences, roughly 9.7% of which show up once; about 12% is in the top ten. Findings and caveats of the study: The authors proposed limited new T cell recruitment per seasonal influenza vaccination.

The chain uses TRBV20-1 and TRBJ2-1; 8 nucleotides align to TRBD2. This specimen consisted of PBMCs from blood, obtained about 6 weeks after vaccination. The clonotype comes from a man aged 50-60 years who received an inactivated influenza vaccine. The CDR3 reads CSARDLRLASHNEQFF. CDR3 coding DNA: TGCAGTGCTAGAGATCTGCGACTAGCGTCCCACAATGAGCAGTTCTTC.